These 22 T cell receptor beta chains share one sample of origin, sequenced in a study of cytomegalovirus exposure and HLA in healthy donors. The PCR had 60 Vbeta and 13 Jbeta primers. The table came from immunoSEQ multiplex PCR; TCRdb's copy has only in-frame clones and leaves some out. The sample comprises about 180,000 clones, roughly 81% of which are singletons, and around 4.7% rests with the top ten. The material sequenced was PBMCs. Every receptor here comes from a woman aged 18-29 years in good health and CMV-seropositive.

With respect to this clone: The junction departs from the called germline gene at one end, perhaps through a read error. The rearrangement uses TRBV7-9 and TRBJ2-7; perhaps TRBD1 as D (7 bases). This CDR3 is built from 13 residues. The germline V gene encodes CDR1 SEHNR and CDR2 FQNEAQ (reference sequence). Written as DNA, the CDR3 is TGTGTCAGCAGCATCTCGACAGGGAGGGAGCAGTACTTC. It translates to CVSSISTGREQYF.

The chain carries TRBV7-9 and TRBJ1-3, with 9 bases lining up with TRBD1. The CDR3 consists of 15 residues. Per germline, CDR1 SEHNR and CDR2 FQNEAQ (reference sequence). The J segment lost 1 base and the V segment lost 4 bases, leaving 2 bases of the junction unmatched. For the CDR3, the DNA is TGTGCCAGCAGCTCGACAGGGGGTTCTGGAAACACCATATATTTT. This sequence encodes CASSSTGGSGNTIYF.

This clone was recorded a few times. This chain joins TRBV10-3 and TRBJ2-7; 10 bases match TRBD1. The ends lost 5 bases at V and 6 bases at J; junction bases unmatched: 13. This CDR3 comprises 16 residues. Germline V gene lookup returns CDR1 ENHRY and CDR2 SYGVKD. CDR3 region: CAISLGTGDGNGEQYF. The CDR3 DNA sequence: TGTGCCATCAGTCTCGGGACAGGGGACGGGAACGGCGAGCAGTACTTC.

The chain combines TRBV19 with TRBJ1-1, with D possibly TRBD1 on 5 matching bases. This CDR3 spans 12 amino acids. Germline V lookup: CDR1 LNHDA, CDR2 SQIVND (reference sequence). Trimming pared 1 base from V and 8 bases from J, leaving 8 bases between. The CDR3, as DNA: TGTGCCAGTAGTATAGGCTACAGGGAAGCTTTCTTT. Amino acids: CASSIGYREAFF.

The chain's CDR3 is CASRQTGNTEAFF. CDR3 nucleotide sequence: TGTGCCAGCAGGCAAACTGGGAACACTGAAGCTTTCTTT. This chain connects TRBV25-1 to TRBJ1-1; D gene ambiguous. CDR3 length: 13 amino acids. Trimming left V 6 bases short and J 1 base short, with 9 bases between. Germline V gene data show CDR1 as MGHDK and CDR2 as SYGVNS.

The chain employs TRBV13 and TRBJ2-7, with TRBD1 matching over 10 bases. CDR1 and CDR2 from the germline V gene are PRHDT and FYEKMQ (reference sequence). Trimming took 3 bases from V and 5 from J; bases not matched to a gene: 7. This CDR3 contains 15 residues. In DNA, the CDR3 is TGTGCCAGCAGCTTCAGACAGGGGGCGATTAACGAGCAGTACTTC. This sequence encodes CASSFRQGAINEQYF.

This clone appeared once. The gene calls are TRBV6-4 and TRBJ2-3, with D tentatively TRBD1 (6 bases). Germline V CDR1 and CDR2: MRHNA, SNTAGT. The CDR3 runs 13 residues. V lost 5 bases to trimming and J lost 3 bases, with 9 bases between them. CDR3 in amino acids: CASSNGQTDTQYF. In nucleotides, the CDR3 is TGTGCCAGCAGTAACGGACAGACAGATACGCAGTATTTT.

The chain uses TRBV19 and TRBJ2-7, with TRBD1 matching 8 bases. There are 16 residues in the CDR3. With 3 bases clipped from V and 2 bases from J, the junction kept 9 bases outside the gene matches. Germline V gives CDR1 LNHDA, CDR2 SQIVND (reference sequence). In nucleotides, the CDR3 is TGTGCCAGTAGTATTAGCGGTGGGACAGGTACCTACGAGCAGTACTTC. It translates to CASSISGGTGTYEQYF.

This chain links TRBV6-6 with TRBJ1-1; D is unclear. Trimming took off 8 bases at V and 4 bases at J, with 11 bases between the two ends. Germline V lookup: CDR1 MNHNY, CDR2 SVGAGI (reference sequence). There are 12 residues in the CDR3. CDR3 amino acids: CASAGISTEAFF. DNA of the CDR3: TGTGCCAGCGCGGGGATAAGCACTGAAGCTTTCTTT.

V gene TRBV11-2 combines with J gene TRBJ2-5; TRBD1 is a possible D gene (6 bases). Germline CDR1 SGHAT, CDR2 FQNNGV. The CDR3 totals 16 residues. V was shortened by 0 bases and J by 1 base, with 12 bases between the two germline ends. CDR3 DNA: TGTGCCAGCAGCTTAGACAGGGGCCGTAGCCAAGAGACCCAGTACTTC. It is translated as CASSLDRGRSQETQYF.

The chain links TRBV19 to TRBJ2-7; 7 positions agree with TRBD1. V gave up 6 bases and J gave up 3 bases; unmatched junction bases: 8. This CDR3 has 14 amino acids. CDR1 LNHDA and CDR2 SQIVND come from the germline V gene (reference sequence). The CDR3 DNA is TGTGCCAGTAGCCATCCGGACAGGCGCTACGAGCAGTACTTC. Translated, it gives CASSHPDRRYEQYF. Using reference TRBV19 and TRBJ2-7 for the parts outside the CDR3, the full variable domain is DGGITQSPKYLFRKEGQNVTLSCEQNLNHDAMYWYRQDPGQGLRLIYYSQIVNDFQKGDIAEGYSVSREKKESFPLTVTSAQKNPTAFYLCASSHPDRRYEQYFGPGTRLTVT.

The gene calls are TRBV30 and TRBJ1-1; perhaps TRBD1 as D (6 bases). The CDR3 spans 12 residues. Trimming took off 5 bases at V and 7 bases at J, with 14 bases between the two ends. Germline V gene data show CDR1 as GTSNPN and CDR2 as SVGIG (reference sequence). In nucleotides, the CDR3 is TGTGCCTGGGACAGCGGACAGATTGAAGCTTTCTTT. This translates into CAWDSGQIEAFF. The variable domain in full, completed from reference TRBV30 and TRBJ1-1, reads SQTIHQWPATLVQPVGSPLSLECTVEGTSNPNLYWYRQAAGRGLQLLFYSVGIGQISSEVPQNLSASRPQDRQFILSSKKLLLSDSGFYLCAWDSGQIEAFFGQGTRLTVV.

The gene calls are TRBV27 and TRBJ1-6, with unresolved D. The germline V gene has CDR1 MNHEY and CDR2 SMNVEV (reference sequence). Trimming shortened V by 3 bases and J by 10 bases, and 10 bases separated the two germline ends. This CDR3 spans 13 amino acids. The CDR3 reads CASSLWAGSPLHF. CDR3 DNA sequence: TGTGCCAGCAGTTTGTGGGCGGGGTCACCCCTCCACTTT.

The chain carries TRBV2 and TRBJ2-5; 7 nucleotides match TRBD1. The J call may be in error: the DNA end matches TRBJ2-7 better. CDR1 and CDR2 from the germline V gene are SNHLY and FYNNEI. The CDR3 extends over 13 amino acids. The CDR3 reads CASTTGYSYEQYF. The DNA of the CDR3 is TGTGCCAGCACGACAGGGTACTCCTACGAGCAGTACTTC.

The chain uses TRBV2 and TRBJ1-5; D not resolved. Germline V CDR1 and CDR2: SNHLY, FYNNEI. V dropped 4 bases and J dropped 9 bases, with 10 bases sitting between them. The CDR3 has 12 amino acids. The CDR3 reads CASSANLGPQHF. The CDR3 DNA reads as TGTGCCAGCAGTGCCAATCTCGGGCCCCAGCATTTT.

This chain uses TRBV5-6 with TRBJ1-2; D uncertain. The CDR3 loop spans 15 amino acids. Trimming removed 0 bases at V and 6 bases at J, with 15 bases between. The V gene's germline CDR1 is SGHDT and CDR2 YYEEEE. The chain's CDR3 is CASSLGPRVGHGYTF. The DNA for the CDR3 is TGTGCCAGCAGCTTGGGTCCACGGGTCGGTCATGGCTACACCTTC.

V is TRBV7-9 and J is TRBJ2-5, with unresolved D. This CDR3 has 11 amino acids. CDR1 SEHNR and CDR2 FQNEAQ come from the germline V gene (reference sequence). Trimming took off 8 bases at V and 4 bases at J, with 8 bases between the two ends. The CDR3 loop reads CASSAGETQYF. CDR3 nucleotide sequence: TGTGCCAGCTCCGCCGGAGAGACCCAGTACTTC.

This rearrangement joins TRBV6-5 to TRBJ1-4; D unresolved. The V end lost 7 bases, the J end lost 2 bases, and 11 bases lay between the germline ends. Germline V lookup: CDR1 MNHEY, CDR2 SVGAGI. The CDR3 has 14 residues. The CDR3 protein is CASNQYGTNEKLFF. The CDR3 coding sequence is TGTGCCAGCAACCAGTACGGGACTAATGAAAAACTGTTTTTT.

The chain combines TRBV7-8 with TRBJ2-1, with 7 bases matching TRBD2. The CDR3 contains 15 residues. Trimming at V came to 0 bases and at J to 4 bases, leaving 3 bases not matched to a gene. The V gene's germline CDR1 is SGHVS and CDR2 FQNEAQ. CDR3 sequence reads: CASSLAGGVYNEQFF. The CDR3 DNA reads TGTGCCAGCAGCTTAGCGGGGGGGGTATACAATGAGCAGTTCTTC.

The chain uses TRBV21-1 and TRBJ2-7; the table's D call, TRBD1, has no DNA check behind it. TRBV21-1 is annotated as a pseudogene. CDR3 size: 15 residues. CDR3 residues: CASSTKGQGEYEQYF. The CDR3 nucleotides read TGTGCCAGCAGCACCAAGGGTCAGGGGGAGTACGAGCAGTACTTC.

The chain carries TRBV6-6 and TRBJ1-5, with no clear D. Germline CDR1 reads MNHNY; CDR2 reads SVGAGI (reference sequence). The CDR3 runs to 16 residues. V lost 1 base and J lost 0, with 10 bases in between. The CDR3 spells CASSYFVEYSNQPQHF. In nucleotides, the CDR3 is TGTGCCAGCAGTTACTTCGTGGAGTATAGCAATCAGCCCCAGCATTTT.

The genes are TRBV11-2 and TRBJ1-1, with TRBD1 identical over 12 bases. The V and J ends lost 4 bases and 5 bases, in that order; junction bases with no gene match: 5. The CDR3 spans 15 residues. CDR1 is SGHAT, CDR2 FQNNGV, per germline. The CDR3 loop reads CASSSGQGARTEAFF. CDR3 DNA sequence: TGTGCCAGCAGCTCGGGACAGGGGGCGCGGACTGAAGCTTTCTTT.